These 9 T cell receptor beta chains were all obtained from the same sample, sequenced in a study of T-cell memory formation after mild COVID-19. TCRdb ran MiXCR on the 5' RACE reads and lists one entry per CDR3 protein. The sample holds around 510,000 distinct CDR3 sequences, less than 25% seen once. The sequencing input was PBMCs or a T cell subset sorted from them (not recorded which). The receptors here all came from an adult woman who had mild COVID-19 (a few samples of this study predate the infection). Cell type and time point are not known.

The chain has TRBV12-3 or TRBV12-4 and TRBJ2-7, with D uncertain. V was trimmed by 7 bases and J by 1 base, leaving 14 bases between them. The CDR3 spans 14 residues. The DNA of the CDR3 is TGTGCCAGCACCCCCGGACCATCATCCTACGAGCAGTACTTC. Translated, it gives CASTPGPSSYEQYF.

This clonotype was seen only a few times. The chain joins TRBV5-1 to TRBJ2-7, with D possibly being TRBD1 (6 bases). V was shortened by 1 base and J by 3 bases, with 11 bases between the two germline ends. CDR1 and CDR2 (germline): SGHRS, YFSETQ. This CDR3 is 14 amino acids long. The CDR3 DNA reads TGCGCCAGCAGCTTGTCGGGACAATACTACGAGCAGTACTTC. Protein sequence: CASSLSGQYYEQYF.

This clonotype came up a few times. The chain joins TRBV5-1 to TRBJ2-2; TRBD1 matches at 11 bases. The germline gives CDR1 SGHRS, CDR2 YFSETQ. The CDR3 has 16 amino acids. J lost 6 bases, V lost 4 bases, and 8 bases had no gene match. The CDR3: CASSPRTGGVPGELFF. In DNA form, the CDR3 reads TGCGCCAGCAGCCCAAGGACAGGGGGCGTTCCCGGGGAGCTGTTTTTT.

This clonotype occurred a few times. The chain couples TRBV20-1 to TRBJ2-5; 8 nucleotides match TRBD2. CDR3 length: 14 amino acids. J lost 3 bases, V lost 4 bases, and 7 bases had no gene match. Germline assignment: CDR1 DFQATT and CDR2 SNEGSKA (reference sequence). CDR3 residues: CSATAIGGEETQYF. CDR3 DNA sequence: TGCAGTGCTACCGCTATCGGGGGGGAAGAGACCCAGTACTTC.

This clonotype has just a few counts. The chain combines TRBV10-3 with TRBJ2-5; D is unresolved. The CDR3 sequence is 13 residues long. The V end lost 2 bases, the J end lost 3 bases, and 7 bases lay between the germline ends. From germline, CDR1 is ENHRY and CDR2 SYGVKD. In DNA form, the CDR3 reads TGTGCCATCAGTGAGGAGGCAAAAGAGACCCAGTACTTC. This encodes CAISEEAKETQYF.

V usage is TRBV4-1 and J usage is TRBJ1-2; D is possibly TRBD1 (6 bases). The V end was cut by 0 bases, the J end by 6 bases, with 11 bases between. The CDR3 has 14 amino acids. Looked up from germline, CDR1 is MGHRA and CDR2 is YSYEKL. CDR3 loop: CASSQDINRDGYTF. The CDR3 region has the DNA TGCGCCAGCAGCCAAGATATAAACAGGGATGGCTACACCTTC.

The gene calls are TRBV4-3 and TRBJ2-1; 7 positions match TRBD1. In germline, CDR1 is LGHNA, CDR2 YSLEER. This CDR3 has 16 amino acids. With V trimmed by 1 base and J by 6 bases, 9 bases remained unmatched. In DNA form, the CDR3 reads TGCGCCAGCAGCCAAGCTACCGGGACAGCTAGCAATGAGCAGTTCTTC. It codes for CASSQATGTASNEQFF.

This chain joins TRBV4-1 and TRBJ2-1, with TRBD2 matching over 10 bases. V shed 0 bases and J 4 bases; nucleotides not matched to a gene: 9. The germline V gene has CDR1 MGHRA and CDR2 YSYEKL. This CDR3 spans 18 amino acids. The CDR3 spells CASSQEGHRTSGYNEQFF. CDR3 DNA: TGCGCCAGCAGCCAAGAAGGACATCGGACTAGCGGTTACAATGAGCAGTTCTTC.

Many counts were recorded for this clonotype. The genes are TRBV7-2 and TRBJ2-1; D ambiguous. The germline CDR1 and CDR2 sequences are SGHTA and FQGNSA. The CDR3 covers 15 residues. V lost 2 bases to trimming and J lost 5 bases, with 13 bases between them. The CDR3 loop is CASSLRRTENNEQFF. The DNA of the CDR3 is TGTGCCAGCAGCTTAAGACGGACCGAGAACAATGAGCAGTTCTTC.